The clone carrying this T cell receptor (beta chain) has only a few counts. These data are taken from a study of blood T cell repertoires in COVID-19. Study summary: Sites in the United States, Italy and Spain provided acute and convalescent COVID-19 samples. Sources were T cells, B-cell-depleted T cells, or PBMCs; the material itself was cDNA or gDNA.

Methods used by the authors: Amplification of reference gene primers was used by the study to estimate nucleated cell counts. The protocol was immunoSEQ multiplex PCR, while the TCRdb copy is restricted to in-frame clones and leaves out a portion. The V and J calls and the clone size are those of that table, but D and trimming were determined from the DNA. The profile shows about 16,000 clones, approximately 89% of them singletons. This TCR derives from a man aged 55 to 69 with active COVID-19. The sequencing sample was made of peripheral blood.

CDR3 nucleotide sequence: TGTGCCAGTAGTATAGATCGTAGGACAGTCACCGGGGAGCTGTTTTTT. Protein sequence: CASSIDRRTVTGELFF. J is TRBJ2-2 and V is TRBV19; tentatively, D is TRBD1 (6 bases). Germline loops: CDR1 LNHDA, CDR2 SQIVND (reference sequence). V lost 0 bases to trimming and J lost 4 bases, with 12 bases between them. The CDR3 sequence is 16 residues long.